Below are 14 T cell receptor beta chains sequenced from a single sample in a study of molecular identifiers for immune sequencing clone quantification (dated by TCRdb to the late 2010s). Libraries were prepared through PCR. The sequencer was an Illumina HiSeq 4000. The public reads were reanalyzed by TCRdb: fastp trimming at Q25, MiXCR alignment, in-frame beta chains only. Each CDR3 protein gets just one entry, which takes the most common genes and DNA from the rows behind it. This sample comprises over 600,000 distinct CDR3 sequences, 20% of them detected only once. Of the sample, roughly 0.85% falls within the top ten clones. The source material was naive CD8+ T cells from blood, with Jurkat cell RNA spiked in. The sample's cell subset or site label, in plain terms: FACS-sorted CD8+CD4-CCR7+CD45RA+ naive T cells. These receptors originate from a human donor in good health. Some libraries in this study had Jurkat cell RNA spiked in.

This clonotype has more than one count but fewer than ten. The chain combines TRBV28 with TRBJ2-5; 9 bases line up with TRBD2. The germline gives CDR1 MDHEN, CDR2 SYDVKM. The junction had 6 bases not matched to a gene; V was cut back by 5 bases and J by 5 bases. This CDR3 is 14 amino acids long. In DNA form, the CDR3 reads TGTGCCAGCAGTGGTAGCGGGAGAGGTGAGACCCAGTACTTC. As protein: CASSGSGRGETQYF.

As to this clonotype: A much more abundant neighbour one base away suggests this may be a read error. As the CDR3 is not closed by the conserved phenylalanine or tryptophan, this likely results from a read error. The chain joins TRBV28 to TRBJ2-3; D is unclear. CDR1 and CDR2 from the germline V gene are MDHEN and SYDVKM. The CDR3 totals 15 residues. Trimming stripped 7 bases from V and 0 bases from J, with 14 bases between. CDR3 sequence (DNA): TGTGCCAGCATGCCCAGGTTAACTAGCACAGATACGCAGTATCTT. This gives the protein CASMPRLTSTDTQYL.

At least ten counts were recorded for this clonotype. The V call is TRBV28, the J call TRBJ1-5, with 7 bases identical to TRBD1. Germline loops: CDR1 MDHEN, CDR2 SYDVKM. This CDR3 has 14 amino acids. Germline trimming cut 8 bases from V and 2 bases from J; bases unmatched to any gene: 6. CDR3 sequence (DNA): TGTGCCAGCGCCCAGGGGGTCGGCAATCAGCCCCAGCATTTT. Translation: CASAQGVGNQPQHF.

This clonotype was seen ten or more times. This chain joins TRBV19 and TRBJ1-3, with D uncertain. V dropped 2 bases and J dropped 2 bases, with 10 bases sitting between them. This CDR3 has 15 amino acids. Germline V CDR1 and CDR2: LNHDA, SQIVND (reference sequence). CDR3 DNA: TGTGCCAGTAGTATACCGCAGTATCCTGGAAACACCATATATTTT. It codes for CASSIPQYPGNTIYF. The full variable domain, with the rest looked up from reference TRBV19 and TRBJ1-3, is DGGITQSPKYLFRKEGQNVTLSCEQNLNHDAMYWYRQDPGQGLRLIYYSQIVNDFQKGDIAEGYSVSREKKESFPLTVTSAQKNPTAFYLCASSIPQYPGNTIYFGEGSWLTVV.

This clonotype was observed a handful of times. The chain carries TRBV6-5 and TRBJ1-5; D uncertain. Trimming took off 4 bases at V and 11 bases at J, with 18 bases between the two ends. CDR1 is MNHEY and CDR2 is SVGAGI in the germline V gene. The CDR3 length is 14 residues. The DNA of the CDR3 is TGTGCCAGCAGTTCCCTCACTGGCGGTCGGGCCCAGCATTTT. Its protein is CASSSLTGGRAQHF.

This chain uses TRBV5-1 with TRBJ2-7; 10 nucleotides align to TRBD2. Trimming took 4 bases from V and 8 from J; bases not matched to a gene: 9. Germline V gene lookup returns CDR1 SGHRS and CDR2 YFSETQ. The length of the CDR3 is 14 residues. CDR3 sequence reads: CASSPASGSFKQYF. In DNA, the CDR3 is TGCGCCAGCAGCCCGGCTAGCGGGAGTTTTAAGCAGTACTTC. Together with reference TRBV5-1 and TRBJ2-7, the CDR3 gives the full variable domain: KAGVTQTPRYLIKTRGQQVTLSCSPISGHRSVSWYQQTPGQGLQFLFEYFSETQRNKGNFPGRFSGRQFSNSRSEMNVSTLELGDSALYLCASSPASGSFKQYFGPGTRLTVT.

As regards this clonotype: With a much larger clone just one base away, this may be a read error. V and J are TRBV6-5 and TRBJ2-5; 7 bases align to TRBD1. Germline V gene lookup returns CDR1 MNHEY and CDR2 SVGAGI. The CDR3 sequence is 15 residues long. The CDR3 DNA sequence: TGTGCCGGCAGCCAGATACCGGGACAGCAAGAGACCCAGTACTTC. The encoded protein is CAGSQIPGQQETQYF.

This chain connects TRBV3-1 to TRBJ2-5, with a weak D call TRBD2 (6 bases). The CDR3 totals 15 residues. Germline V CDR1 and CDR2: LGHDT, YNNKEL (reference sequence). Trimming left V 0 bases short and J 5 bases short, with 13 bases between. CDR3 nucleotide sequence: TGTGCCAGCAGCCAAGAACTGTCAGGGAGGGAGACCCAGTACTTC. Translated: CASSQELSGRETQYF.

The rearrangement joins TRBV7-9 to TRBJ2-1; 9 bases match TRBD2. V dropped 4 bases and J dropped 5; count of bases not matched to a gene: 6. Germline values: CDR1 SEHNR, CDR2 FQNEAQ (reference sequence). The CDR3 is made up of 15 amino acids. The CDR3 coding sequence is TGTGCCAGCAGCTCTCTAGCGGGGAGTGACAATGAGCAGTTCTTC. This sequence encodes CASSSLAGSDNEQFF. The full variable domain, rest sourced from reference TRBV7-9 and TRBJ2-1, is DTGVSQNPRHKITKRGQNVTFRCDPISEHNRLYWYRQTLGQGPEFLTYFQNEAQLEKSRLLSDRFSAERPKGSFSTLEIQRTEQGDSAMYLCASSSLAGSDNEQFFGPGTRLTVL.

This clonotype was seen ten or more times. The chain has TRBV19 and TRBJ2-7; D remains unclear. In germline, CDR1 is LNHDA, CDR2 SQIVND (reference sequence). This CDR3 has 14 residues. V was shortened by 2 bases and J by 0 bases, with 8 bases between the two germline ends. CDR3 amino acids: CASSIRENSYEQYF. The CDR3 DNA sequence: TGTGCCAGTAGTATAAGAGAAAACTCCTACGAGCAGTACTTC.

As for this clonotype: An end of the junction differs from the germline gene, which may be a read error. The rearrangement uses TRBV4-3 and TRBJ2-5; the match to TRBD2 covers 10 bases. Germline V gene data show CDR1 as LGHNA and CDR2 as YSLEER. The CDR3 length is 16 residues. The CDR3 spells CASSQDLAGGLATRYF. The CDR3 nucleotides are TGCGCCAGCAGCCAAGATTTAGCGGGGGGTCTTGCCACCCGGTACTTC.

This clonotype was seen many times. The chain recombines TRBV7-9 with TRBJ1-1; 9 positions agree with TRBD1. With 1 base clipped from V and 6 bases from J, the junction kept 6 bases outside the gene matches. CDR1 and CDR2 (germline): SEHNR, FQNEAQ (reference sequence). The CDR3 runs 15 residues. The CDR3 nucleotides read TGTGCCAGCAGCTTAGGGGACAGGGTTCTTGCTGAAGCTTTCTTT. This sequence encodes CASSLGDRVLAEAFF. Based on the CDR3 plus reference TRBV7-9 and TRBJ1-1, the full variable domain is DTGVSQNPRHKITKRGQNVTFRCDPISEHNRLYWYRQTLGQGPEFLTYFQNEAQLEKSRLLSDRFSAERPKGSFSTLEIQRTEQGDSAMYLCASSLGDRVLAEAFFGQGTRLTVV.

This clonotype showed up many times. The rearrangement links TRBV12-3 or TRBV12-4 to TRBJ1-1; D gene unclear. The V gene lost 5 bases and the J gene lost 4 bases, with 8 bases spanning the gap. The CDR3 is 12 residues long. CDR3 nucleotide sequence: TGTGCCAGCAGTCCGTTGAGCACTGAAGCTTTCTTT. As protein: CASSPLSTEAFF.

Remarks on this clonotype: This may be a read error: a much more frequent sequence differs by one nucleotide. The J gene is TRBJ2-7, the V gene TRBV25-1; D unresolved. CDR1 MGHDK and CDR2 SYGVNS come from the germline V gene. The CDR3 covers 13 residues. Trimming removed 4 bases from V and 5 bases from J, with 12 bases in between. CDR3 sequence (DNA): TGTGCCAGCAGTGGATGGGAAACGGACGAGCAGTACTTC. This codes for CASSGWETDEQYF.